This paragraph reports one T cell receptor beta chain. Its antigen remains unidentified. V lost 5 bases to trimming and J lost 6 bases; unmatched junction nucleotides: 12. Germline CDR1 SGDLS, CDR2 YYNGEE. There are 17 residues in the CDR3. These data are taken from a study of cytomegalovirus exposure and HLA in healthy donors. The study ran its PCR with 60 Vbeta and 13 Jbeta primers. Per the study methods: In a later analysis, around 11 million of some 80 million unique beta chains occurred in at least two donors. Data came from immunoSEQ multiplex PCR; TCRdb stores just in-frame clones and leaves some out. V and J calls and clone size are copied from that table; D and trimming were computed from the DNA. Altogether approximately 150,000 clones are present, almost 85% being singletons, with the ten largest covering 4.5% to 6%. Study results and caveats: The study designated roughly 160 TCR beta chains cytomegalovirus-associated. HLA restriction was apparent for most CMV-associated TCR beta chains in a later analysis. Accurate prediction of HLA-A and HLA-B alleles (for most subjects) was reportedly achieved from TCR beta sequences.

The chain combines TRBV9 with TRBJ2-7, with 15 bases that match TRBD2. The sequencing input was PBMCs. This TCR was sampled from a young man in good health and CMV-seropositive. CDR3 residues: CASSRTWGTSGGSEQYF. The CDR3 nucleotides are TGTGCCAGCAGTCGAACCTGGGGGACTAGCGGGGGGAGCGAGCAGTACTTC.